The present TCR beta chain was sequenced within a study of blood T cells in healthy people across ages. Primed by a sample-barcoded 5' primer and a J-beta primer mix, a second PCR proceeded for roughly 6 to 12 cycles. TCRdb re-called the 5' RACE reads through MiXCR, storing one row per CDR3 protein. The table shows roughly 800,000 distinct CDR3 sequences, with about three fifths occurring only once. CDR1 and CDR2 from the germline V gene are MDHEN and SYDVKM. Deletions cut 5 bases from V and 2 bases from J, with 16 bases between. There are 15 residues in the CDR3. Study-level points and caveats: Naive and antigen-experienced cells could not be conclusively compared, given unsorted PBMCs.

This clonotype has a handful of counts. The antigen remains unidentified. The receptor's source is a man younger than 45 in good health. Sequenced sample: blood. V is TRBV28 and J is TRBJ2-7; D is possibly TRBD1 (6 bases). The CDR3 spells CASSTGGTPTYEQYF. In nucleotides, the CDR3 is TGTGCCAGCAGTACCGGTGGGACACCTACCTACGAGCAGTACTTC.